Listed here are 3 T cell receptor beta chains from one sample, sequenced in a study of shared clonotypes between healthy human individuals. Clones were sequenced by immunoSEQ multiplex PCR, and TCRdb holds only the in-frame ones, with some missing. The table lists approximately 460,000 clones, approximately 80% of them singletons, with around 12% in the top ten. The specimen sequenced was PBMCs. The receptors come from a woman aged 35 to 49 in good health. Some clones in this sample may be carry-over from other donors' samples.

The chain couples TRBV5-4 to TRBJ1-2; 11 bases are a match to TRBD1. Per the germline V gene, CDR1 is SGHNT and CDR2 is YYREEE (reference sequence). V lost 4 bases, J lost 8 bases, and 7 bases stayed unmatched. The CDR3 is 14 amino acids. CDR3 region: CASSGGTGGGGYTF. In DNA form, the CDR3 reads TGTGCCAGCAGCGGAGGGACAGGGGGAGGAGGCTACACCTTC.

V is TRBV5-5 and J is TRBJ1-2; a weak D match, TRBD1 (5 bases). The germline V gene encodes CDR1 SGHKS and CDR2 YYEKEE (reference sequence). The V end lost 4 bases, the J end lost 1 base, and 14 bases lay between the germline ends. This CDR3 comprises 15 residues. Here the CDR3 reads CASSPAGGGNYGYTF. As DNA, the CDR3 is TGTGCCAGCAGCCCAGCCGGGGGAGGTAACTATGGCTACACCTTC.

As to this clone: A read error may account for a junction end that differs from germline. The rearrangement links TRBV30 to TRBJ2-2; 9 nucleotides agree with TRBD2. This CDR3 spans 15 amino acids. Looked up from germline, CDR1 is GTSNPN and CDR2 is SVGIG (reference sequence). The CDR3 region is CAWAGGLAGTGEPFF. In DNA, the CDR3 is TGTGCCTGGGCGGGGGGGCTAGCGGGAACCGGGGAGCCGTTTTTT.